One sample yielded the 5 T cell receptor beta chains listed below, sequenced in a study of Graves' ophthalmopathy and Graves' hyperthyroidism. TCR beta CDR3 regions were amplified from RNA transcripts. Second-round multiplex PCR came after a first-round RT-PCR that employed HTBI primers. TCRdb called the multiplex PCR reads again in MiXCR, with one record for every CDR3 protein. The sample records 45,000 to 60,000 distinct CDR3 sequences, roughly half being singletons. Material: peripheral blood. These receptors were collected from an adult woman with Graves' ophthalmopathy.

This chain connects TRBV7-3 to TRBJ2-5, with D hard to call. The CDR3 loop spans 14 amino acids. Trimming cost V 5 bases and J 1 base, with 11 bases left between them. Germline-derived CDR1 and CDR2 are SGHTA and FQGTGA. This CDR3 is CASSPSSSQETQYF. Here the CDR3 DNA reads TGTGCCAGCAGCCCCTCCTCGAGCCAAGAGACCCAGTACTTC.

This clonotype was detected a few times. The V and J genes are TRBV28 and TRBJ2-5; 11 bases line up with TRBD2. The V gene's germline CDR1 is MDHEN and CDR2 SYDVKM. J gave up 5 bases and V 1 base, and 18 bases lay outside the gene matches. CDR3 length: 20 amino acids. The CDR3 DNA reads TGTGCCAGCAGTTTATCACCTCTAGCGGGAGGCCATGATGTCAGGGAGACCCAGTACTTC. Translated: CASSLSPLAGGHDVRETQYF.

For this clonotype: This likely comes from a read error, as the CDR3 has no conserved phenylalanine or tryptophan at its end. The gene calls are TRBV6-6 and TRBJ2-5; 9 bases are shared with TRBD2. Germline V gives CDR1 MNHNY, CDR2 SVGAGI (reference sequence). This CDR3 is built from 14 residues. The chain's CDR3 is CASSYSREGEAQYC. The CDR3 DNA reads TGTGCCAGCAGTTACTCGCGGGAGGGAGAGGCCCAGTACTGC.

This clonotype was found a few times. This rearrangement joins TRBV30 to TRBJ2-7, with D possibly being TRBD1 (6 bases). The CDR3 extends over 13 amino acids. CDR1 is GTSNPN and CDR2 is SVGIG in the germline V gene (reference sequence). V lost 3 bases, J lost 7 bases, and 16 bases lay in between. The CDR3 reads CAWSLTGLGEQYF. The CDR3 nucleotides read TGTGCCTGGAGCCTGACAGGTCTCGGGGAGCAGTACTTC.

The chain couples TRBV7-2 to TRBJ2-1; 8 bases are shared with TRBD2. CDR3 length equals 13 residues. Germline CDR1 reads SGHTA; CDR2 reads FQGNSA. The J segment lost 12 bases and the V segment lost 7 bases, leaving 11 bases of the junction unmatched. CDR3 DNA: TGTGCCAGCATCCTTAGCGGGGCAGATACGCAGTTCTTC. Translated: CASILSGADTQFF.